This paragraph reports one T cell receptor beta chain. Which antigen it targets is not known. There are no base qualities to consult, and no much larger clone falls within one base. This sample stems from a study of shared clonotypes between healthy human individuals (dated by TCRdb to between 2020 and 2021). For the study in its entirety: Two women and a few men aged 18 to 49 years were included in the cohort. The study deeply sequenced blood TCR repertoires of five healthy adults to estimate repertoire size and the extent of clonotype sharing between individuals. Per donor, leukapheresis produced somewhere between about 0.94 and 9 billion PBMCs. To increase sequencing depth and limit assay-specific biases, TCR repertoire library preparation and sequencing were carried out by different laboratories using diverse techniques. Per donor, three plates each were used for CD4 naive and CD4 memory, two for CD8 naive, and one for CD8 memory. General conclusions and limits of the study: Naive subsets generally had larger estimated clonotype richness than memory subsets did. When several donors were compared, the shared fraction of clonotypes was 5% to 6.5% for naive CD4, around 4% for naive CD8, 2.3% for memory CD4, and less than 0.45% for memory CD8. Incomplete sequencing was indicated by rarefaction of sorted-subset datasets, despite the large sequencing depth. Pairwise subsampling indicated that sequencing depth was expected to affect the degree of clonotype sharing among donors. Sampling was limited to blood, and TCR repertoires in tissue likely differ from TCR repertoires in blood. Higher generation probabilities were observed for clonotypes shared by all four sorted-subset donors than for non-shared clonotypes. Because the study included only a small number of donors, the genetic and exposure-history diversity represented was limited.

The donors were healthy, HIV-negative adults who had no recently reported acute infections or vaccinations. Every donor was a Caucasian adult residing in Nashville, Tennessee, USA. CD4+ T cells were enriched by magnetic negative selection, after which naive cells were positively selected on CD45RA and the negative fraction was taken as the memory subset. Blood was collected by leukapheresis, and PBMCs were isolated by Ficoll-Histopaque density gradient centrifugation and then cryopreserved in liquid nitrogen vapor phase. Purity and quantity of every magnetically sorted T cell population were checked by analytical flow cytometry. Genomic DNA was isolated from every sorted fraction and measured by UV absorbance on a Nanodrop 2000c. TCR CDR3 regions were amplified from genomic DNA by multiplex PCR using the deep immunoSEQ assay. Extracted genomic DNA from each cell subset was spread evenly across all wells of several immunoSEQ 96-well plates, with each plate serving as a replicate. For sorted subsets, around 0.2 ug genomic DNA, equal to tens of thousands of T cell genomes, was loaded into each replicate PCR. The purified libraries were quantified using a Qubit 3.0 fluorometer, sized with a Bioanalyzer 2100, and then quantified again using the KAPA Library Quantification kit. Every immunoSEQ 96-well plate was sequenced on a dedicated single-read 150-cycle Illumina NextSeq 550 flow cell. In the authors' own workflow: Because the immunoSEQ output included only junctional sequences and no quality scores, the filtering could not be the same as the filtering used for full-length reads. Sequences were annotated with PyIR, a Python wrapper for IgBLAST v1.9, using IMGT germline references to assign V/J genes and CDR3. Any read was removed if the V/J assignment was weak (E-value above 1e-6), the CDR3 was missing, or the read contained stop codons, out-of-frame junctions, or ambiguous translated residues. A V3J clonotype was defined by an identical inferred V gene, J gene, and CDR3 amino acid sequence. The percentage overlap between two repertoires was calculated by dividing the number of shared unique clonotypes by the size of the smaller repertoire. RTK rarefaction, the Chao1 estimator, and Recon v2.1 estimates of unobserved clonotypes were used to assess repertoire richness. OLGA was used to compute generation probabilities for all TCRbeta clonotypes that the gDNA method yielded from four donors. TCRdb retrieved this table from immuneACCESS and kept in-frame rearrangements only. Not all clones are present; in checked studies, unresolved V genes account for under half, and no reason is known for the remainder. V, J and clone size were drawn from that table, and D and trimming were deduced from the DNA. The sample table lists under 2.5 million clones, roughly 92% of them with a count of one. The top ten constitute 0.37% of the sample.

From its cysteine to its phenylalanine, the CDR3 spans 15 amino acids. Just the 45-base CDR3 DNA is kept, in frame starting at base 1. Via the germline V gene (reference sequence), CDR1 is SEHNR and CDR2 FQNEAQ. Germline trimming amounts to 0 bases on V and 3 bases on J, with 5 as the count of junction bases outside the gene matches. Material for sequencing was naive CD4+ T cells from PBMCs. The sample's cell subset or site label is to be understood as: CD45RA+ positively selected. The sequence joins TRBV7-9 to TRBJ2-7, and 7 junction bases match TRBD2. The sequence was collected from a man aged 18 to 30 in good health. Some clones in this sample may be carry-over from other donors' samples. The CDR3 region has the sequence CASSLAASGNYEQYF. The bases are TGTGCCAGCAGCTTAGCGGCTAGCGGAAACTACGAGCAGTACTTC.